One sample yielded the 3 T cell receptor beta chains listed below, sequenced in a study of blood T cells in healthy people across ages. Sample-barcoded 5' priming and a J-beta primer mix drove a second PCR of 7 to 11 cycles. TCRdb processed the 5' RACE reads anew with MiXCR; each CDR3 protein has one entry. The sample carries 380,000 or so distinct CDR3 sequences, roughly half recorded once. Material: blood. The origin of the receptors is a man aged 55 to 70 in good health.

The sample holds many counts of this clonotype. The chain links TRBV27 to TRBJ2-1; maybe TRBD2 (7 bases). Germline loops: CDR1 MNHEY, CDR2 SMNVEV (reference sequence). Trimming pared 6 bases from V and 3 bases from J, leaving 12 bases between. CDR3 size: 14 residues. Here the CDR3 reads CASRAGHFYNEQFF. Here the CDR3 DNA reads TGTGCCAGCAGAGCGGGACACTTCTACAATGAGCAGTTCTTC.

The V gene is TRBV20-1, the J gene TRBJ2-1; 10 nucleotides agree with TRBD2. The J segment lost 6 bases and the V segment lost 0 bases, leaving 5 bases of the junction unmatched. CDR1 and CDR2 from the germline V gene are DFQATT and SNEGSKA (reference sequence). The CDR3 length is 15 residues. For the CDR3, the DNA is TGCAGTGCTAGAGACGGCAGCGGGAGGGGCAATGAGCAGTTCTTC. It is translated as CSARDGSGRGNEQFF.

In this sample, this clonotype turned up a few times. V is TRBV6-1 and J is TRBJ2-7, with D hard to call. V was clipped by 7 bases and J by 3 bases, with 13 bases between them. Germline V CDR1 and CDR2: MNHNS, SASEGT. This CDR3 spans 13 amino acids. The CDR3 DNA reads TGTGCCAGCAACGAGCGAAAGAACTACGAGCAGTACTTC. As protein: CASNERKNYEQYF.